This TCR beta chain was documented in a study of T cell repertoires in ileal Crohn's disease. Findings of the study overall: Active smokers at surgery had more clonal expansions than non-smokers. Endoscopic recurrence occurred in every patient whose clonality exceeded 26.8%. Within the first postoperative year, endoscopy came at median about 6.4 months.

A note on this clone: Its specificity is not known.

Time point defined: neoterminal ileum biopsy at postoperative endoscopy, about 6 months after surgery. The method was immunoSEQ multiplex PCR; TCRdb's version includes in-frame clones alone and lacks a portion of them. Counted here are approximately 5,400 clones, 69% occurring once; the ten biggest clones make up less than 35%. V lost 5 bases and J lost 3, with 10 bases in between. The CDR3 has 13 amino acids. Germline lookup yields CDR1 MNHEY and CDR2 SMNVEV (reference sequence). This clonotype originated in an adult with Crohn's disease. The chain has TRBV27 and TRBJ1-2, with D maybe TRBD1 (6 bases). The specimen was ileal tissue. CDR3 loop: CASSINRDYGYTF. CDR3 DNA sequence: TGTGCCAGCAGTATCAACAGGGACTATGGCTACACCTTC.